This T cell receptor (beta chain) was documented in a study of immune heterogeneity within non-small cell lung tumors (dated by TCRdb to the late 2010s). For context, the study as a whole: Histology comprised a handful of squamous cell carcinomas, fewer than 12 non-squamous carcinomas and 1 tumor not otherwise specified. TCR repertoires were analyzed from 57 tumor loci of approximately 14 patients, while transcriptome data covered only roughly 43 loci from roughly 12 patients. To examine intratumoral immune heterogeneity, the study used whole-exome sequencing, RNA-seq and TCR beta repertoire sequencing on multiple spatially distinct regions of each NSCLC tumor. For mutant peptides 8 to 11 amino acids long, netMHCpan-3.0 predicted neoantigen binding to the HLA alleles of each patient.

V is shortened by 0 bases, J by 5 bases, and the region joining them spans 16 bases. CDR1 and CDR2 were assigned from the germline V gene (reference sequence) as DFQATT and SNEGSKA. The CDR3 sequence holds 15 residues, the cysteine and phenylalanine included. Only the CDR3 region is kept as DNA, spanning 45 bases read in frame from base 1. Genomic DNA was extracted from bulk tumor tissue and used as the TCR template, and approximately 600 ng gDNA was amplified per sample. During surgery, several biopsies were collected from each primary tumor and placed as far from one another as possible within the tumor mass. The study cohort was described as untreated, and the patients were newly diagnosed NSCLC cases having curative surgery. Donors were roughly 15 newly diagnosed non-small cell lung cancer patients undergoing surgery with curative intent. Resected tumor masses were reviewed by two independent pathologists. Only DNA and RNA samples of high quality went on to sequencing.

The sample holds many counts of this clonotype. The antigen this receptor binds is unknown. The input lacks base qualities; no much larger clone sits a single base away. Summary of the overall study and its limitations: A statistically significant but moderate positive correlation (R approximately 0.31) was observed between local T-cell repertoire clonality and local tumor mutational burden. High-frequency TCR beta clonotypes were largely distinct between individual patients. Within a given patient, the same dominant CDR3B clonotypes showed up repeatedly across loci, although different tumor locations also carried unique high-frequency clones.

The TCR beta CDR3 region was amplified with a multiplex PCR system whose first round of approximately 10 cycles used 32 V-gene forward primers and 13 J-gene reverse primers. A QIAGEN Multiplex PCR Kit was used for first-round PCR, and the primer sequences were filed in Chinese patent CN105087789A. In a second PCR round, Illumina universal primers were added with the Phusion High-Fidelity PCR Kit. Sequencing of the TCR libraries was done on the Illumina HiSeq X Ten platform in paired-end mode with a 151 bp read length. The authors' pipeline ran thus. Cutadapt removed reads without multiplex PCR primers, PEAR merged read pairs, and MiXCR with default settings called CDR3 regions. Shannon entropy measured repertoire diversity, and clonality was calculated as one minus the Shannon entropy divided by the ln of the count of productive unique sequences. Clonotypes at a frequency of at least 0.5% were defined as dominant or high-frequency T-cell clones. In-frame beta chains were kept once TCRdb had trimmed the public reads at Q25 with fastp and called clones with MiXCR. Every distinct CDR3 protein forms one entry, paired with its most common genes and DNA. These V and J calls originate from TCRdb's pipeline instead of the authors' own analysis. The sample table holds 15,000 or so distinct CDR3 sequences, of which about a third were seen once. Of the sample, 13% to 15% falls within the top ten clones.

The sample was lung tumor tissue. This TCR came from a woman aged 50 to 60 with non-small cell lung cancer. The chain is encoded by TRBV20-1 joined to TRBJ1-2, with a weak D call of TRBD1 (5 bases match). The CDR3 here reads CSARDGQGLGYGYTF. The nucleotides read TGCAGTGCTAGAGATGGGCAGGGACTAGGGTATGGCTACACCTTC.